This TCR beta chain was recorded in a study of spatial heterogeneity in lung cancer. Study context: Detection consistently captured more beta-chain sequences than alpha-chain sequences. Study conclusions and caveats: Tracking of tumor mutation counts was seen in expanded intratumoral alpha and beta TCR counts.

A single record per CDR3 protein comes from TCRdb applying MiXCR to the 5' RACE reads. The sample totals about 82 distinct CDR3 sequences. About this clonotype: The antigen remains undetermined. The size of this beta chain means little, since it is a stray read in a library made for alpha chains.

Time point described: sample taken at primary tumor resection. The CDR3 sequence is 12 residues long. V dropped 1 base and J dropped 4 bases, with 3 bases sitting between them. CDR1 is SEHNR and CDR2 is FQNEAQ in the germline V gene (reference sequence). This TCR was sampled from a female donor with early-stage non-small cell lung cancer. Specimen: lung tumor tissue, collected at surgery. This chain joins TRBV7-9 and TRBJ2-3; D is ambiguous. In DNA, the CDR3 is TGTGCCAGCAGCTTAGGCCCAGATACGCAGTATTTT. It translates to CASSLGPDTQYF. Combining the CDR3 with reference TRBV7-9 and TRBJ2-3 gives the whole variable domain DTGVSQNPRHKITKRGQNVTFRCDPISEHNRLYWYRQTLGQGPEFLTYFQNEAQLEKSRLLSDRFSAERPKGSFSTLEIQRTEQGDSAMYLCASSLGPDTQYFGPGTRLTVL.